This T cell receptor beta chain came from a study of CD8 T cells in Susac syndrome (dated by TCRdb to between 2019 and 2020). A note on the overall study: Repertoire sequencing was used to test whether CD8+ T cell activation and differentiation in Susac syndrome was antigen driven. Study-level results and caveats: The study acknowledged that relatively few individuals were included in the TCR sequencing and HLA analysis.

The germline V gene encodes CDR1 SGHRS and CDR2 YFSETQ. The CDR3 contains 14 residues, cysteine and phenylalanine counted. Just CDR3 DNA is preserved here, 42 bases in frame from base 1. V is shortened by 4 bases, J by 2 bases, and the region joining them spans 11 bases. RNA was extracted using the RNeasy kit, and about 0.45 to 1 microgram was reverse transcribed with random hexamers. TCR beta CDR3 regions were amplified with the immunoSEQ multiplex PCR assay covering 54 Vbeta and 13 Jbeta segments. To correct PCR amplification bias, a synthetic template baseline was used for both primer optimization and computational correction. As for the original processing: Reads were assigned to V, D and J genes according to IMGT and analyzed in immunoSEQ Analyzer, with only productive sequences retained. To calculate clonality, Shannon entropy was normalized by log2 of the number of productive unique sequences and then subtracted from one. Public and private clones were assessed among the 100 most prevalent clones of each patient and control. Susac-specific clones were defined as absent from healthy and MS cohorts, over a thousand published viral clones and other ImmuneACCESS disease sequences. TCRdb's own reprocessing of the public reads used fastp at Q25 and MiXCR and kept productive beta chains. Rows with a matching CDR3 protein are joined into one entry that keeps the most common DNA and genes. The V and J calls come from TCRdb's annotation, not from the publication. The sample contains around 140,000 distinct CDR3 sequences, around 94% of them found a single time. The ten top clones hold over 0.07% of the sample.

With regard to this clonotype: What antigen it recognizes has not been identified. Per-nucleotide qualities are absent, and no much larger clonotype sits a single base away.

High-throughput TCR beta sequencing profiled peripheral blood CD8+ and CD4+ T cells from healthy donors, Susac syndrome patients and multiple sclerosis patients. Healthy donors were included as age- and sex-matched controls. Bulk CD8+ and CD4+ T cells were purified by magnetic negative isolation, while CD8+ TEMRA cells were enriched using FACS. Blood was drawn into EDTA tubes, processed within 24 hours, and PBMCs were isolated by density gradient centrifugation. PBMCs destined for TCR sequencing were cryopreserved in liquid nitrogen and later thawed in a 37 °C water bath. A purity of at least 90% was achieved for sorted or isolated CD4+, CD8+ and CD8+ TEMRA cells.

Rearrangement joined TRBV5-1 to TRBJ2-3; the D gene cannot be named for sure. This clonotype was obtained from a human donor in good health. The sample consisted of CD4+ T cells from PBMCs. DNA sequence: TGCGCCAGCAGCCTGGACCCGGCCACAGATACGCAGTATTTT. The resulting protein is CASSLDPATDTQYF.